A selection of T cell receptor beta chains follows, all from one sample in a study of low-dose radiotherapy and immunotherapy resistance in tumors. TCRdb recomputed calls from the reads with MiXCR, one row per CDR3 protein. Altogether 65,000 to 85,000 distinct CDR3 sequences are present, 15% to 20% being singletons, with the ten largest covering less than 1.5%. Specimen: PBMCs, collected after low-dose radiotherapy plus immunotherapy. These receptors were collected from a male donor with prostate cancer. The CDR3 runs from the conserved cysteine through the conserved F or W. D genes are given only for firm matches. Clone size, where shown, is once, few, many, or a class for clones that have expanded.

d_gene,j_gene,abundance,v_gene,CDR3aa,CDR3nt
TRBD1,TRBJ2-1,.,TRBV5-1,CASSFGTVDNEQFF,TGCGCCAGCAGCTTTGGGACAGTAGACAATGAGCAGTTCTTC
.,TRBJ2-7,many,TRBV6-1,CASSESSRTRPYEQYF,TGTGCCAGCAGTGAATCTAGTCGGACACGACCGTACGAGCAGTACTTC
.,TRBJ2-1,many,TRBV7-9,CASSKGAVSSYNEQFF,TGTGCCAGCAGCAAGGGAGCCGTTAGCTCCTACAATGAGCAGTTCTTC
TRBD2,TRBJ2-1,many,TRBV29-1,CSVDGSGSTGEQFF,TGCAGCGTTGATGGTAGCGGGAGTACCGGTGAGCAGTTCTTC
.,TRBJ2-6,many,TRBV21-1,CASSGRSSGANVLTF,TGTGCCAGCAGCGGACGGAGCTCTGGGGCCAACGTCCTGACTTTC
.,TRBJ2-5,many,TRBV9,CASSVGLAETQYF,TGTGCCAGCAGCGTGGGACTCGCGGAGACCCAGTACTTC
.,TRBJ1-2,many,TRBV10-3,CAISVGTTDYGYTF,TGTGCCATCAGTGTTGGGACAACCGACTATGGCTACACCTTC
.,TRBJ2-3,many,TRBV20-1,CSARANTQYF,TGCAGTGCTAGGGCAAATACGCAGTATTTT
.,TRBJ2-5,.,TRBV28,CASSPEPLAGSGETQYF,TGTGCCAGCAGTCCGGAACCTCTTGCGGGGTCGGGAGAGACCCAGTACTTC
TRBD2,TRBJ2-7,many,TRBV20-1,CSARDLAGRGEQYF,TGCAGTGCTAGAGATCTAGCGGGCCGGGGCGAGCAGTACTTC
TRBD1,TRBJ2-2,many,TRBV19,CACRQGVLTGELFF,TGTGCCTGCAGACAGGGGGTATTGACCGGGGAGCTGTTTTTT
.,TRBJ2-1,.,TRBV5-1,CASSLARTYNEQFF,TGCGCCAGCAGCTTGGCCAGGACCTACAATGAGCAGTTCTTC
.,TRBJ1-1,.,TRBV28,CASSLVGGEAFF,TGTGCCAGCAGTTTAGTCGGGGGTGAAGCTTTCTTT
TRBD1,TRBJ2-7,many,TRBV28,CASSSTGTYEQYF,TGTGCCAGCAGTTCGACAGGGACCTACGAGCAGTACTTC
.,TRBJ1-5,.,TRBV28,CASSLQGPGQPQHF,TGTGCCAGCAGTTTACAGGGGCCGGGACAGCCCCAGCATTTT
.,TRBJ2-7,many,TRBV5-4,CASSFEGVAGQYF,TGTGCCAGCAGCTTCGAGGGGGTAGCGGGGCAGTACTTC
.,TRBJ2-7,.,TRBV27,CASSWNPYGYEQYF,TGTGCCAGCAGTTGGAACCCATATGGGTACGAGCAGTACTTC
.,TRBJ1-1,many,TRBV29-1,CSVGGAAEAFF,TGCAGCGTTGGAGGGGCTGCCGAAGCTTTCTTT
.,TRBJ1-2,many,TRBV20-1,CSARVNTNAMFAGYTF,TGCAGTGCTAGAGTCAACACGAACGCGATGTTCGCTGGCTACACCTTC
.,TRBJ1-4,many,TRBV20-1,CSANRDTTNEKLFF,TGCAGTGCTAACCGGGACACAACTAATGAAAAACTGTTTTTT
TRBD1,TRBJ1-2,many,TRBV27,CASRSTGTGIYGYTF,TGTGCCAGCAGATCAACCGGGACAGGGATCTATGGCTACACCTTC
TRBD2,TRBJ2-1,many,TRBV6-2/TRBV6-3,CASSYSPQTSGRDNEQFF,TGTGCCAGCAGTTACTCTCCCCAGACTAGCGGGAGAGATAATGAGCAGTTCTTC
.,TRBJ1-6,few,TRBV5-6,CASSPRQSASYNSPLHF,TGTGCCAGCAGCCCCCGGCAGTCTGCCTCCTATAATTCACCCCTCCACTTT
TRBD1,TRBJ2-1,many,TRBV6-6,CASSSRGSEQFF,TGTGCCAGCAGTTCCAGGGGGTCTGAGCAGTTCTTC
.,TRBJ2-1,many,TRBV12-1,CASSLLRSSYNEQFF,TGTGCCAGCAGCCTACTGAGGAGCTCCTACAATGAGCAGTTCTTC
.,TRBJ1-4,many,TRBV28,CASSPYKAGDEKLFF,TGTGCCAGCAGTCCTTACAAAGCTGGGGATGAAAAACTGTTTTTT
TRBD1,TRBJ1-1,many,TRBV29-1,CSVEGQTNTEAFF,TGCAGCGTTGAGGGACAGACGAACACTGAAGCTTTCTTT
.,TRBJ2-5,many,TRBV29-1,CSVGGGRRETQYF,TGCAGCGTTGGTGGGGGGCGACGAGAGACCCAGTACTTC
TRBD2,TRBJ2-1,few,TRBV20-1,CSAGRQAGVGEQFF,TGCAGTGCTGGGAGGCAAGCGGGAGTAGGGGAGCAGTTCTTC
.,TRBJ2-7,many,TRBV28,CASSGTIHEQYF,TGTGCCAGCAGCGGGACAATCCACGAGCAGTACTTC
.,TRBJ2-3,many,TRBV7-2,CASSLAALTSTDTQYF,TGTGCCAGCAGCTTAGCAGCACTTACTAGCACAGATACGCAGTATTTT